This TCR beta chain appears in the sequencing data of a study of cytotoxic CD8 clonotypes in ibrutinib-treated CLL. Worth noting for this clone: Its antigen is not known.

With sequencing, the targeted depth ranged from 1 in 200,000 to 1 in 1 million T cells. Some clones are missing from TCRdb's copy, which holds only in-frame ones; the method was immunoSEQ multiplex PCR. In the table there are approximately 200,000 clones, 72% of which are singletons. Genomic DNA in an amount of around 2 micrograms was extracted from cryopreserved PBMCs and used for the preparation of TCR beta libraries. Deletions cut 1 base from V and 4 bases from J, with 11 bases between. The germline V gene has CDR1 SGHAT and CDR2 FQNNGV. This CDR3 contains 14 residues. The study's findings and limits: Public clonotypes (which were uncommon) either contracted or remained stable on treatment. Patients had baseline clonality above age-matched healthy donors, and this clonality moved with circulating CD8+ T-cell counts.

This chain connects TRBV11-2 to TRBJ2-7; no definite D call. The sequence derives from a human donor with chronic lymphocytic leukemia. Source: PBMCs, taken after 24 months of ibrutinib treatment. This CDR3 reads CASSLGLSLYEQYF. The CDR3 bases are TGTGCCAGCAGCTTAGGTCTCAGTTTGTACGAGCAGTACTTC.